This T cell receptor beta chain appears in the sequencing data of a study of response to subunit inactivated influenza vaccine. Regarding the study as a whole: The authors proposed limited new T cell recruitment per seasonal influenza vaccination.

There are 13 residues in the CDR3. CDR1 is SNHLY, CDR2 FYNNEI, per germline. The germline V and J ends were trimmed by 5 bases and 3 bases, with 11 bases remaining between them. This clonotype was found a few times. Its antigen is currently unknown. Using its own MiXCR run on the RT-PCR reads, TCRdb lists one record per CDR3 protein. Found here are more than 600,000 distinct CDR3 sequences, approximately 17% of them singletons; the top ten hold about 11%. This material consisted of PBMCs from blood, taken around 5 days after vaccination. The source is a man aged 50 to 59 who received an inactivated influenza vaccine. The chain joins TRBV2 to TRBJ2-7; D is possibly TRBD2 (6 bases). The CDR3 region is CASSRDLNYEQYF. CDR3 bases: TGTGCCAGCAGTCGGGACTTGAACTACGAGCAGTACTTC.